This is a list of T cell receptor beta chains from one sample in a study of T cells in Graves' hyperthyroidism and ophthalmopathy. TCRdb processed the multiplex PCR reads anew with MiXCR; each CDR3 protein has one entry. The data hold over 150,000 distinct CDR3 sequences, with less than 20% observed a single time. Sequenced input: blood. The receptors here all came from a woman aged 45 to 65 with Graves' hyperthyroidism. The CDR3 runs from the conserved cysteine through the conserved F or W.

V: TRBV7-2
CDR3: CASSLVGQIGGDTQYF

V: TRBV2
CDR3: CASSEAGTGYEQYF

V: TRBV7-8
CDR3: CASSHSGSYNEQFF

V: TRBV10-3
CDR3: CAISATNRVYEQYF

V: TRBV20-1
CDR3: CSARGLAGPETQYF

V: TRBV29-1
CDR3: CSAGTDGEAFF

V: TRBV5-1
CDR3: CASSPQGLNEQYF

V: TRBV5-1
CDR3: CASSLTGTGGASPEAFF

V: TRBV3-1
CDR3: CASSLGTSGGNEQFF

V: TRBV4-2
CDR3: CASSQDGGGGDNTGELFF

V: TRBV4-2
CDR3: CASSQDGGHRYEQYF

V: TRBV5-1
CDR3: CASSVQETYEQYF

V: TRBV29-1
CDR3: CSVEISTSGIYNEQFF

V: TRBV19
CDR3: CASSIFPLYGYTF

V: TRBV12-3/TRBV12-4
CDR3: CASSLATGGHQPQHF

V: TRBV10-3
CDR3: CAISEMDGPYEQYF

V: TRBV11-2
CDR3: CASSAPSLGEYF

V: TRBV6-1
CDR3: CASRQGTSGVYSYEQYF

V: TRBV3-1
CDR3: CASSHGTSGGAQENF

V: TRBV29-1
CDR3: CSVTGTDTGELFF

V: TRBV5-4
CDR3: CASSLGTGKYQPQHF

V: TRBV14
CDR3: CASSQDFSGVGQNTGELFF

V: TRBV5-1
CDR3: CASSLAGGLGADTQYF

V: TRBV24-1
CDR3: CATSDLPGTTIYEQYF

V: TRBV12-5
CDR3: CASGLVLAGPTDTQYF

V: TRBV11-2
CDR3: CASSLDGYAGRGQPQHF

V: TRBV5-5
CDR3: CASSPSRDSYSNQPQHF

V: TRBV28
CDR3: CASSQTRVSSYEQYF

V: TRBV29-1
CDR3: CSVDGIVDEQFF

V: TRBV2
CDR3: CASSRDNYEQYF

V: TRBV24-1
CDR3: CATSDQRATNTGELFF

V: TRBV11-2
CDR3: CASSSLGQYGYTF

V: TRBV5-1
CDR3: CASSLGDAGQPQHF

V: TRBV5-6
CDR3: CASSPTATITPQETQYF

V: TRBV6-1
CDR3: CASIWDRGTEQYF

V: TRBV18
CDR3: CASSPPAAGGPHEQYF

V: TRBV7-9
CDR3: CASSFSGKSSYEQYF

V: TRBV30
CDR3: CATMGQGLAGVNKLFF

V: TRBV6-4
CDR3: CASSDSRENTGELFF

V: TRBV6-1
CDR3: CASSTSRGGSYEQYF

V: TRBV9
CDR3: CASSPRGGESGANVLTF

V: TRBV28
CDR3: CASNKDTYPHYF

V: TRBV6-6
CDR3: CASSYSHGSPYNEQFF

V: TRBV19
CDR3: CASSTPTGGKNTEAFF

V: TRBV12-3/TRBV12-4
CDR3: CASRYGRSYGYTF

V: TRBV5-5
CDR3: CASSLEASGSYEQYF

V: TRBV6-1
CDR3: CASSSNRGIRAYEQYF

V: TRBV20-1
CDR3: CSAPKLSASPEQYF

V: TRBV7-3
CDR3: CASPPRQGLVDYTF

V: TRBV6-6
CDR3: CASSYSAGLTEAFF

V: TRBV16
CDR3: CASSQSNSGGVYTF

V: TRBV5-1
CDR3: CASMVASGSSYNEQFF

V: TRBV20-1
CDR3: CSATPPTARSLETQYF

V: TRBV7-9
CDR3: CASSRAGPSPLHF

V: TRBV6-1
CDR3: CASSPNGGRAFF

V: TRBV12-3/TRBV12-4
CDR3: CASSYAQVGTEAFF

V: TRBV20-1
CDR3: CSARDLRTQETQYF